The 22 T cell receptor beta chains presented below share a single source sample, sequenced in a study of beta chain features in type 1 diabetes. Since all of the isolated RNA was reverse transcribed, expressed TCRB transcripts were what got sequenced. Measured with immunoSEQ multiplex PCR; TCRdb has only the in-frame clones, and not every one. The sample holds about 270,000 clones; 12% to 15% are singletons and the top ten take 0.026%. Sequenced sample: naive CD4+ T cells from blood. The receptors were sampled from a woman aged 40 to 50 in good health.

This clone has more than one count but fewer than ten. This sequence joins TRBV5-1 and TRBJ2-1, with D possibly matching TRBD2 (6 bases). Germline CDR1 is SGHRS and CDR2 is YFSETQ. Trimming cost V 0 bases and J 0 bases, with 13 bases left between them. This CDR3 is 17 amino acids long. CDR3 DNA: TGCGCCAGCAGCTTGGCAAGAGCGGGTAGCTCCTACAATGAGCAGTTCTTC. Its protein product is CASSLARAGSSYNEQFF.

This clone occurred a few times. The V and J genes are TRBV18 and TRBJ2-5; 10 bases fit TRBD2. The CDR3 covers 14 residues. Losses at the gene ends were 11 bases for V and 2 bases for J; bases not matched to a gene: 8. In germline, CDR1 is KGHSH, CDR2 LQKENI. CDR3 sequence (DNA): TGTGCCCCTCCTCTACTAGCGGGGCAAGAGACCCAGTACTTC. As protein: CAPPLLAGQETQYF.

The V gene is TRBV19, the J gene TRBJ2-1; 9 positions match TRBD2. Germline V gene data show CDR1 as LNHDA and CDR2 as SQIVND (reference sequence). V lost 11 bases to trimming and J lost 9 bases; unmatched junction nucleotides: 14. The CDR3 contains 14 residues. For the CDR3, the DNA is TGTGCCTCCATCGCCCGGCGGGGGGGCTTTGAGCAGTTCTTC. Protein sequence: CASIARRGGFEQFF.

The chain joins TRBV5-4 to TRBJ2-5; 7 bases match TRBD2. The CDR3 sequence is 13 residues long. The junction had 6 bases not matched to a gene; V was cut back by 5 bases and J by 5 bases. Germline-derived CDR1 and CDR2 are SGHNT and YYREEE (reference sequence). CDR3 sequence (DNA): TGTGCCAGCAGAGCGATGGGGGGGGAGACCCAGTACTTC. Translated: CASRAMGGETQYF.

In its sample, this clone was seen a few times. The genes are TRBV6-5 and TRBJ2-7; D unclear. The CDR3 runs to 13 residues. Germline CDR1 and CDR2: MNHEY and SVGAGI. Trimming removed 5 bases at V and 2 bases at J, with 10 bases between. The CDR3 spells CASSTIRTYEQYF. The CDR3 nucleotides are TGTGCCAGCAGTACTATTCGTACCTACGAGCAGTACTTC.

In this sample, this clone turned up a few times. The rearrangement links TRBV4-3 to TRBJ2-7, with 11 bases that match TRBD2. Germline V gives CDR1 LGHNA, CDR2 YSLEER. The CDR3 is 16 residues long. J lost 5 bases, V lost 0 bases, and 6 bases had no gene match. The chain's CDR3 is CASSQDSGGGIHEQYF. CDR3 coding DNA: TGCGCCAGCAGCCAAGATAGCGGGGGGGGGATCCACGAGCAGTACTTC.

This rearrangement joins TRBV27 to TRBJ2-3, with TRBD2 matching over 7 bases. The CDR3 consists of 15 residues. With V trimmed by 2 bases and J by 0 bases, 2 bases remained unmatched. Germline CDR1 reads MNHEY; CDR2 reads SMNVEV (reference sequence). The CDR3 region has the DNA TGTGCCAGCAGTTTACGGCGGGGGAGCACAGATACGCAGTATTTT. The encoded protein is CASSLRRGSTDTQYF.

There are a few counts of this clone. This chain uses TRBV2 with TRBJ1-4; 8 bases are a match to TRBD1. V dropped 7 bases and J dropped 5; count of bases not matched to a gene: 3. Germline CDR1 reads SNHLY; CDR2 reads FYNNEI. The CDR3 has 13 amino acids. The CDR3 nucleotides read TGTGCCAGCACGGGACAGGCAAATGAAAAACTGTTTTTT. Residues: CASTGQANEKLFF.

This clone has a handful of counts. J is TRBJ1-1 and V is TRBV7-2; D gene ambiguous. V was clipped by 1 base and J by 5 bases, with 14 bases between them. The CDR3 consists of 15 residues. Germline CDR1 reads SGHTA; CDR2 reads FQGNSA. The CDR3 bases are TGTGCCAGCAGCTTAGGCCCAGGCCTGGGTACTGAAGCTTTCTTT. Translated, it gives CASSLGPGLGTEAFF. Combining the CDR3 with reference TRBV7-2 and TRBJ1-1 gives the whole variable domain GAGVSQSPSNKVTEKGKDVELRCDPISGHTALYWYRQSLGQGLEFLIYFQGNSAPDKSGLPSDRFSAERTGGSVSTLTIQRTQQEDSAVYLCASSLGPGLGTEAFFGQGTRLTVV.

This clone has more than one count but fewer than ten. This chain links TRBV28 with TRBJ1-4, with D perhaps TRBD1 (6 bases). CDR3 length: 14 residues. V was clipped by 2 bases and J by 7 bases, with 11 bases between them. The V gene's germline CDR1 is MDHEN and CDR2 SYDVKM. This CDR3 is CASSLPGESEKLFF. Written as DNA, the CDR3 is TGTGCCAGCAGTTTACCAGGGGAGAGTGAAAAACTGTTTTTT.

This clone has more than one count but fewer than ten. The chain uses TRBV10-3 and TRBJ1-4; the match to TRBD1 covers 7 bases. The J segment lost 10 bases and the V segment lost 0 bases, leaving 5 bases of the junction unmatched. Germline CDR1 ENHRY, CDR2 SYGVKD. This CDR3 is 14 amino acids long. The CDR3: CAISESNRGGKLFF. The CDR3 DNA follows: TGTGCCATCAGTGAGTCGAACAGGGGAGGAAAACTGTTTTTT.

This clone was seen a handful of times. The J gene is TRBJ1-1, the V gene TRBV5-1, with 7 bases identical to TRBD1. Germline lookup yields CDR1 SGHRS and CDR2 YFSETQ. The CDR3 spans 15 residues. V was pared by 2 bases and J by 0 bases, with 4 bases of the junction left unmatched. The CDR3 is CASSFLTGVNTEAFF. CDR3 nucleotides: TGCGCCAGCAGCTTTTTAACAGGGGTGAACACTGAAGCTTTCTTT.

This clone was counted only a few times. J is TRBJ2-5 and V is TRBV2, with TRBD1 matching 8 bases. V was clipped by 6 bases and J by 8 bases; unmatched bases: 5. Per germline, CDR1 SNHLY and CDR2 FYNNEI. This CDR3 is built from 12 residues. The CDR3 spells CASSLTGATQYF. Here the CDR3 DNA reads TGTGCCAGCAGCCTGACAGGGGCTACCCAGTACTTC.

The chain carries TRBV7-9 and TRBJ2-2; D possibly corresponds to TRBD2 (5 bases). Trimming removed 5 bases from V and 0 bases from J, with 10 bases in between. The CDR3 extends over 15 amino acids. Germline V gene lookup returns CDR1 SEHNR and CDR2 FQNEAQ (reference sequence). CDR3: CASSARGANTGELFF. CDR3 nucleotide sequence: TGTGCCAGCAGCGCCCGGGGAGCGAACACCGGGGAGCTGTTTTTT. Drawing the rest from reference TRBV7-9 and TRBJ2-2, the complete variable domain is DTGVSQNPRHKITKRGQNVTFRCDPISEHNRLYWYRQTLGQGPEFLTYFQNEAQLEKSRLLSDRFSAERPKGSFSTLEIQRTEQGDSAMYLCASSARGANTGELFFGEGSRLTVL.

This clone was recorded a few times. The chain recombines TRBV5-4 with TRBJ1-6, with D possibly TRBD1 on 6 matching bases. Trimming removed 3 bases at V and 9 bases at J, with 13 bases between. This CDR3 region has 14 residues. CDR1 is SGHNT, CDR2 YYREEE, per germline (reference sequence). For the CDR3, the DNA is TGTGCCAGCAGCTCCTACAGGGTCCCTTCACCCCTCCACTTT. Its translation is CASSSYRVPSPLHF.

V gene TRBV5-4 combines with J gene TRBJ2-3; 7 bases are shared with TRBD1. The CDR3 has 15 residues. J was trimmed by 6 bases and V by 4 bases; bases with no gene match: 11. Per the germline V gene, CDR1 is SGHNT and CDR2 is YYREEE (reference sequence). CDR3 amino acids: CASSGVGGPADTQYF. The CDR3 nucleotides read TGTGCCAGCAGCGGGGTAGGGGGCCCCGCGGATACGCAGTATTTT.

The CDR3 nucleotides read TGTGCCAGCAGTGAAGTGTCCCGGAGGCGGTTCTTC. It translates to CASSEVSRRRFF. The chain uses TRBV6-1 and TRBJ2-1; tentatively, D is TRBD2 (5 bases). The CDR3 has 12 amino acids. The ends were cut back, 1 base at V and 15 bases at J, with 13 bases in the middle. The germline gives CDR1 MNHNS, CDR2 SASEGT.

This clone has only a few counts. This CDR3 is CASSLDRQRVVNNQPQHF. Written as DNA, the CDR3 is TGCGCCAGCAGCTTGGATCGACAGAGAGTGGTCAACAATCAGCCCCAGCATTTT. The J gene is TRBJ1-5, the V gene TRBV5-1, with D maybe TRBD1 (5 bases). Trimming took 0 bases from V and 3 from J, leaving 19 bases between them. Germline-derived CDR1 and CDR2 are SGHRS and YFSETQ. This CDR3 is 18 amino acids long.

J is TRBJ1-2 and V is TRBV19; 7 bases fit TRBD1. Germline trimming cut 8 bases from V and 4 bases from J; bases unmatched to any gene: 10. The germline V gene encodes CDR1 LNHDA and CDR2 SQIVND (reference sequence). This CDR3 has 14 amino acids. As DNA, the CDR3 is TGTGCCAGTGTACCGGGACAGCCCAGCTATGGCTACACCTTC. As protein: CASVPGQPSYGYTF.

The chain carries TRBV2 and TRBJ1-2; D remains ambiguous. The length of the CDR3 is 13 residues. Germline V lookup: CDR1 SNHLY, CDR2 FYNNEI. V lost 10 bases, J lost 2 bases, and 14 bases lay in between. The CDR3 region is CATAAEPNYGYTF. In nucleotides, the CDR3 is TGTGCCACCGCCGCAGAACCAAACTATGGCTACACCTTC.

This clone was picked up a small number of times. The chain uses TRBV19 and TRBJ1-2; D uncertain. With 7 bases removed from V and 7 bases from J, the gap between germline ends came to 28 bases. Germline CDR1 reads LNHDA; CDR2 reads SQIVND (reference sequence). The CDR3 sequence is 17 residues long. The CDR3 loop reads CASIPTGRQPDNPGYTF. The CDR3, as DNA: TGTGCCAGTATCCCCACCGGCAGACAACCCGATAATCCTGGCTACACCTTC.

V is TRBV7-8 and J is TRBJ2-3; 9 nucleotides align to TRBD2. The V and J ends lost 1 base and 0 bases, in that order; junction bases with no gene match: 8. Germline V gives CDR1 SGHVS, CDR2 FQNEAQ. The CDR3 has 18 residues. CDR3 coding DNA: TGTGCCAGCAGCTTAGTGGTTTCTAGCGGGATTAGCACAGATACGCAGTATTTT. Amino acid sequence: CASSLVVSSGISTDTQYF.